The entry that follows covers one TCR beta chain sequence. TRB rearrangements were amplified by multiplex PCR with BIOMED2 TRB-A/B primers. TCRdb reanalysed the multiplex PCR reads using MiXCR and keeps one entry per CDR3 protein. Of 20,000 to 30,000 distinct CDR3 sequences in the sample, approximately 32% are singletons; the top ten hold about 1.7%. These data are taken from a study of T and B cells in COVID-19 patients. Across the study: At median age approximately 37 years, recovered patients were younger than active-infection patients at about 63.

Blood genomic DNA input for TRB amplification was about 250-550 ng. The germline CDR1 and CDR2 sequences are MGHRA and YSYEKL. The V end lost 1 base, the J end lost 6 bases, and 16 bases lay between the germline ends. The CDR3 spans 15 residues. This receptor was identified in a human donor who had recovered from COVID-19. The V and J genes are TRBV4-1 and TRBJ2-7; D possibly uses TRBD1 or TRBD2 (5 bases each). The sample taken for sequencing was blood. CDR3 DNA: TGCGCCAGCAGCCAAGGCCCCGGGGCAGCCCCCGAGCAGTACTTC. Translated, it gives CASSQGPGAAPEQYF.